This T cell receptor (beta chain) was documented in a study of cytomegalovirus exposure and HLA in healthy donors. Study details: In an early release, HLA-typed donors contributed tens of millions of unique TCR sequences. Regarding the study as a whole: In vitro data verified a few CMV-associated chains as specific for CMV antigens. TRBV6-2, TRBV6-3 and some other V segments were excluded as indistinguishable.

On this clone: The antigen is undetermined.

Germline CDR1 LGHNA, CDR2 YSLEER. The CDR3 has 18 residues. The trim removed 0 bases at V and 4 bases at J, leaving 9 bases unmatched. Whereas donors were nominally healthy upon sampling, unrecorded immune exposures were probable. Primers for the PCR totalled 60 Vbeta and 13 Jbeta. The table came from immunoSEQ multiplex PCR; TCRdb's copy has only in-frame clones and leaves some out. The sample yields under 200,000 clones, around 68% seen once. The gene calls are TRBV4-3 and TRBJ1-1; 12 bases fit TRBD1. The sample was PBMCs. The receptor was derived from a woman aged 40-49 years in good health and CMV-seropositive. DNA for the CDR3: TGCGCCAGCAGCCAAGATAGGGGACAGGGGGCCTGGGGCACTGAAGCTTTCTTT. Amino acid sequence: CASSQDRGQGAWGTEAFF.